These 2 T cell receptor beta chains were all obtained from the same sample, sequenced in a study of blood T cell repertoires in COVID-19. The table came from immunoSEQ multiplex PCR; TCRdb's copy has only in-frame clones and leaves some out. The sample includes about 55,000 clones, roughly 86% of them seen just once. The sequenced sample consisted of peripheral blood. The receptors here all came from a woman of 80 years or more with acute or convalescent COVID-19.

This rearrangement joins TRBV18 to TRBJ2-5; 7 bases agree with TRBD2. Germline CDR1 KGHSH, CDR2 LQKENI. J gave up 3 bases and V 3 bases, and 4 bases lay outside the gene matches. There are 14 residues in the CDR3. The CDR3 DNA follows: TGTGCCAGCTCACCTAGGACTAGTAAAGAGACCCAGTACTTC. This gives the protein CASSPRTSKETQYF. The complete variable domain, with remaining parts taken from reference TRBV18 and TRBJ2-5, reads NAGVMQNPRHLVRRRGQEARLRCSPMKGHSHVYWYRQLPEEGLKFMVYLQKENIIDESGMPKERFSAEFPKEGPSILRIQQVVRGDSAAYFCASSPRTSKETQYFGPGTRLLVL.

The chain recombines TRBV10-3 with TRBJ2-2, with 13 bases matching TRBD2. The germline V gene encodes CDR1 ENHRY and CDR2 SYGVKD. The CDR3 length is 16 residues. Losses at the gene ends were 7 bases for V and 7 bases for J; bases not matched to a gene: 9. The CDR3 DNA reads as TGTGCCATCAAAGGACTAGCGGGAGATAATAGCGGGGAGCTGTTTTTT. Protein: CAIKGLAGDNSGELFF.